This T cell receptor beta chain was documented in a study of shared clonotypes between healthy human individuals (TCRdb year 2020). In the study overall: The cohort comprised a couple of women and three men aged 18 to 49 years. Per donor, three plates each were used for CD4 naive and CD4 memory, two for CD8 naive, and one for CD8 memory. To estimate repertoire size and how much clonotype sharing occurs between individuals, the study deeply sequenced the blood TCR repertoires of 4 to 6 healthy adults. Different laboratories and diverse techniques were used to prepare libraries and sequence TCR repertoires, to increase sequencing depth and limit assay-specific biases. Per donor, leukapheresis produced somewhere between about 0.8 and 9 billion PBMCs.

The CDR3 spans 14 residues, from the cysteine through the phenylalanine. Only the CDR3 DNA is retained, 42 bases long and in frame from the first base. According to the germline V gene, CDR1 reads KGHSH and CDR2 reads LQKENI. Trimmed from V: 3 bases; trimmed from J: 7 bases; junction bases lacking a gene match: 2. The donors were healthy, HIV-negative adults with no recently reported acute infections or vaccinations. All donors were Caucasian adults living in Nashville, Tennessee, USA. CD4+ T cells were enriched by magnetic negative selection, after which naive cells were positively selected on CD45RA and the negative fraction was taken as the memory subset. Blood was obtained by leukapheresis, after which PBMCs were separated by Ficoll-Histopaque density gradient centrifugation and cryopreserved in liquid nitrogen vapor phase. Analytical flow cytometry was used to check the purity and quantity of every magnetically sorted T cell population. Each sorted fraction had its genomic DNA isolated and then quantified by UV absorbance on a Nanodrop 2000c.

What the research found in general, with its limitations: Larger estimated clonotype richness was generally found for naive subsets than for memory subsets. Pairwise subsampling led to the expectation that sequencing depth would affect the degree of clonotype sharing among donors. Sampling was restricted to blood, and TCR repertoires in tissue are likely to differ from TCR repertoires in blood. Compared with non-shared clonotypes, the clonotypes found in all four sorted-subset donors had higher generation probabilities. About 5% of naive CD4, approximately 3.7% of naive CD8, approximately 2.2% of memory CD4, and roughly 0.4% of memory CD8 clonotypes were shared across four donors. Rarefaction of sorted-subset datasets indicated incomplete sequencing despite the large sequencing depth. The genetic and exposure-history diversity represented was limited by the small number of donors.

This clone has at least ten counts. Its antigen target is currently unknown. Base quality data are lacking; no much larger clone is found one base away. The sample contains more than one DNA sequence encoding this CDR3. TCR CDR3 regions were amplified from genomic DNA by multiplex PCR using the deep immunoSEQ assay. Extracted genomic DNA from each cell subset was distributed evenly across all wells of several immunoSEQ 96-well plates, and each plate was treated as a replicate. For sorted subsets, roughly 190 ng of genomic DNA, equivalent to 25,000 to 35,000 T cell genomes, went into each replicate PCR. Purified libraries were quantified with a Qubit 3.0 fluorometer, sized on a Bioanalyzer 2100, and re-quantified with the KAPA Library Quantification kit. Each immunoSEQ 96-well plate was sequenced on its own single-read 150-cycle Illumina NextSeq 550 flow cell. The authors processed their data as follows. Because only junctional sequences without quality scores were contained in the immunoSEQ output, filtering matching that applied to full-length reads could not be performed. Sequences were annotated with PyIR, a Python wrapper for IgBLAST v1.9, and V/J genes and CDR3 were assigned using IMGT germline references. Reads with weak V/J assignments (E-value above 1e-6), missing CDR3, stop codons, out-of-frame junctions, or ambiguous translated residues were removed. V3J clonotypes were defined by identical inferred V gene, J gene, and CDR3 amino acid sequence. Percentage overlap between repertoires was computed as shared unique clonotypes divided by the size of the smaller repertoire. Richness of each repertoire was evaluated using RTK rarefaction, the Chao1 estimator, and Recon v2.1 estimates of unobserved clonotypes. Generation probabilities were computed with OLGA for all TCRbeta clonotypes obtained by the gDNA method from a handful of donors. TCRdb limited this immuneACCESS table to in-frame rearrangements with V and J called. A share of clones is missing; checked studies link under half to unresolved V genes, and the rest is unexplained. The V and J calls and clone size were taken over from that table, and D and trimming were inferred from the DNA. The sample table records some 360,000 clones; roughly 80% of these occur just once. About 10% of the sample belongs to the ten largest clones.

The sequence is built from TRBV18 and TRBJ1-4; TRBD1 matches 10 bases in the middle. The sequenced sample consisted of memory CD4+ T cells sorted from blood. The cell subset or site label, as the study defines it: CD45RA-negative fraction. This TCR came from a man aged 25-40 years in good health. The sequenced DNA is TGTGCCAGCTCACCGGGACAGGGGAGTGAAAAACTGTTTTTT. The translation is CASSPGQGSEKLFF.